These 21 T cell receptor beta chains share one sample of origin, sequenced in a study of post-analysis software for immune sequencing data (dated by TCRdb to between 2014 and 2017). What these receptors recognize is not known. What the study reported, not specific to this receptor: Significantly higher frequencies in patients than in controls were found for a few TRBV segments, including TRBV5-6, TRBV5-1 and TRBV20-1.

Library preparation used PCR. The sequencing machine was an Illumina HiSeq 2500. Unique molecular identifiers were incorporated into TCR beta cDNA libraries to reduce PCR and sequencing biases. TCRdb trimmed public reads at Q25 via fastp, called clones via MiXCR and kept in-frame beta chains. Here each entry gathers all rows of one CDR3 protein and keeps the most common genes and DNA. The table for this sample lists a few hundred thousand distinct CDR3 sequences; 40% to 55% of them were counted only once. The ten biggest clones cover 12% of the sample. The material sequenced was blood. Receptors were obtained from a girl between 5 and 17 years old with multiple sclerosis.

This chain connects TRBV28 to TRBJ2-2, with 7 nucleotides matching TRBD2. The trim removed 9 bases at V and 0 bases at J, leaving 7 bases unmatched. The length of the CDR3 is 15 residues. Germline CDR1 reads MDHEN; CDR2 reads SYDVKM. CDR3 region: CASLGRGANTGELFF. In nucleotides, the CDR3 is TGTGCCAGTCTAGGACGGGGGGCGAACACCGGGGAGCTGTTTTTT.

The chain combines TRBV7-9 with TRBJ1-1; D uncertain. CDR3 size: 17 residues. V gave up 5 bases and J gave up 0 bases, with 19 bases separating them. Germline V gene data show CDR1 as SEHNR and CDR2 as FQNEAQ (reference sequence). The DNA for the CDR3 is TGTGCCAGCAGCGCCAGCCGGTCGGGGTTTATGAACACTGAAGCTTTCTTT. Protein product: CASSASRSGFMNTEAFF.

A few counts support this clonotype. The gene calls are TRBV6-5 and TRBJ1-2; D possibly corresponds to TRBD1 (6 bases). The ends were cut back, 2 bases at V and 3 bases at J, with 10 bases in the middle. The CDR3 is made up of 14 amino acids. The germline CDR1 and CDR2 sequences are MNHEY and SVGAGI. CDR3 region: CASSYQGIYYGYTF. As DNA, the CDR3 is TGTGCCAGCAGTTACCAGGGGATCTACTATGGCTACACCTTC.

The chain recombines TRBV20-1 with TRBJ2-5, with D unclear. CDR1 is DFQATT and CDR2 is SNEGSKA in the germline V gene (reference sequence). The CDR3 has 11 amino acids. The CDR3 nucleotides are TGCAGCGAAAGACTGGGGGAGACCCAGTACTTC. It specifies CSERLGETQYF.

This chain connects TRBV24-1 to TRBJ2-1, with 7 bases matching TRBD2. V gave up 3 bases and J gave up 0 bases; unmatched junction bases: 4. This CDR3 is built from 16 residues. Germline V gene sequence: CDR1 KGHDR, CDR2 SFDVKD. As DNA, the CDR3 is TGTGCCACCAGTGATCCGCGGGGGAGCTCCTACAATGAGCAGTTCTTC. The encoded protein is CATSDPRGSSYNEQFF.

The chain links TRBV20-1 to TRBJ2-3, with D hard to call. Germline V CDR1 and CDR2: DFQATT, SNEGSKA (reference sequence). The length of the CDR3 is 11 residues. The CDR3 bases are TGCAGAACCGACGCAGCAGATACGCAGTATTTT. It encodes CRTDAADTQYF.

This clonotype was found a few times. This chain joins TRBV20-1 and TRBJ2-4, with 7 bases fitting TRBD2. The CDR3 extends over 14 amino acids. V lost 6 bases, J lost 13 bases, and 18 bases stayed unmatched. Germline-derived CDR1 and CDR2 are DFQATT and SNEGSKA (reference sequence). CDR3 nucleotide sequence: TGCAGTGCGGCTAGCGGTTTGGGATACAATGAGCAGTACTTC. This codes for CSAASGLGYNEQYF.

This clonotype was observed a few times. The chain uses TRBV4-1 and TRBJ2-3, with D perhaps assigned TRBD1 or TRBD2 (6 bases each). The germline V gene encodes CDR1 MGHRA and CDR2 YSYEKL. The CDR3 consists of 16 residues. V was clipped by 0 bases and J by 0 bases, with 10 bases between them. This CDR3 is CASSQDPGASTDTQYF. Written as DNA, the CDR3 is TGCGCCAGCAGCCAAGACCCGGGGGCTAGCACAGATACGCAGTATTTT.

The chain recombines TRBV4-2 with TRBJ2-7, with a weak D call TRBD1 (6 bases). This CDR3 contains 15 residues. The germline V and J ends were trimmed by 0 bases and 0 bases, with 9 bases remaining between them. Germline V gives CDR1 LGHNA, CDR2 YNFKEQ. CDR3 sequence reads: CASSQEQGPSYEQYF. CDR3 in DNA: TGTGCCAGCAGCCAAGAACAGGGTCCCTCCTACGAGCAGTACTTC.

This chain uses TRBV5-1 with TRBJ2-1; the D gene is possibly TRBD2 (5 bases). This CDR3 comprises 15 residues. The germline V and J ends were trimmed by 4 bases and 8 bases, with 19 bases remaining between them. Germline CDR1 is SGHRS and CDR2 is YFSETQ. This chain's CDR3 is CASSHLREKRHEQFF. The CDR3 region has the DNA TGCGCCAGCAGCCACTTAAGGGAGAAGAGGCATGAGCAGTTCTTC.

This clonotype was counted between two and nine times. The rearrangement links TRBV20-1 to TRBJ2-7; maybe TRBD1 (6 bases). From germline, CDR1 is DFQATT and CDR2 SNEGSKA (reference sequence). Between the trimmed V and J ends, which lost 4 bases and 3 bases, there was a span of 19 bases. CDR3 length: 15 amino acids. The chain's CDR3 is CSATRPRQGNYEQYF. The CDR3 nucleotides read TGCAGTGCTACGAGACCCCGGCAGGGGAACTACGAGCAGTACTTC.

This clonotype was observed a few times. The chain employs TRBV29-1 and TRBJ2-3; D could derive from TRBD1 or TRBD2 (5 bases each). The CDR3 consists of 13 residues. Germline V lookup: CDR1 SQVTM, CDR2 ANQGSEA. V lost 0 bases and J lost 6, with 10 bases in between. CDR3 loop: CSVEEGTRDTQYF. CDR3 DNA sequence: TGCAGCGTTGAAGAGGGGACCCGGGATACGCAGTATTTT.

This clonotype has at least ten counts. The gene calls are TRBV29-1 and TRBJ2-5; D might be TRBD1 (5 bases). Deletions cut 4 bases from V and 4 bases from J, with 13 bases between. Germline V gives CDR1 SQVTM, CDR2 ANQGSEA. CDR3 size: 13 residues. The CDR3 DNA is TGCAGCGTTGTTTTACAGGCAGGAGAGACCCAGTACTTC. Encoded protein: CSVVLQAGETQYF.

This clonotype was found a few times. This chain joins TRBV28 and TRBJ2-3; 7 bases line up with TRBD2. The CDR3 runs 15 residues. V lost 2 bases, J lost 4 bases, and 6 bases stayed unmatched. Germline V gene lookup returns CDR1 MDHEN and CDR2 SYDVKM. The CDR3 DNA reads TGTGCCAGCAGTTTAGGGCTAGCGGAAGCAGATACGCAGTATTTT. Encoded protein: CASSLGLAEADTQYF.

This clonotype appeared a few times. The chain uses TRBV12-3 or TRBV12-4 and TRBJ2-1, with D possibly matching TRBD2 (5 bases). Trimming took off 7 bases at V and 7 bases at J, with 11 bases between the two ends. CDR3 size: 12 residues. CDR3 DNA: TGTGCCAGCACCCAAACTAGGAATGAGCAGTTCTTC. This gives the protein CASTQTRNEQFF.

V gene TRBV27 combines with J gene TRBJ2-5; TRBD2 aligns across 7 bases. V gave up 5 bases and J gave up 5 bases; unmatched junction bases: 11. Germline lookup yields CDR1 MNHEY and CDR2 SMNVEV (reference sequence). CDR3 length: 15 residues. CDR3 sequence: CASSSLGTMGETQYF. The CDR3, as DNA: TGTGCCAGCAGTAGTCTCGGGACTATGGGGGAGACCCAGTACTTC.

CDR3 bases: TGTGCCAGCAACGGGGAAGAAGTCTCTGGGGCCAACGTCCTGACTTTC. Encoded protein: CASNGEEVSGANVLTF. J is TRBJ2-6 and V is TRBV28, with D possibly TRBD2 on 5 matching bases. CDR1 and CDR2 from the germline V gene are MDHEN and SYDVKM. The CDR3 extends over 16 amino acids. The germline V and J ends were trimmed by 7 bases and 0 bases, with 13 bases remaining between them.

CDR3 residues: CATSRDPGQVVSYEQYF. The CDR3 DNA reads as TGTGCCACCAGCAGAGACCCGGGGCAGGTTGTCTCCTACGAGCAGTACTTC. This chain uses TRBV15 with TRBJ2-7, with D perhaps given as TRBD1 or TRBD2 (5 bases each). Germline CDR1 reads LNHNV; CDR2 reads YYDKDF (reference sequence). This CDR3 is built from 17 residues. V dropped 0 bases and J dropped 0 bases, with 15 bases sitting between them.

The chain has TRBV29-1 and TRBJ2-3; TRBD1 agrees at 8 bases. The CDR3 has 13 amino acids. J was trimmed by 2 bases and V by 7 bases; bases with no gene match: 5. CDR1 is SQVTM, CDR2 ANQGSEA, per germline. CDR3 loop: CSAGQGYTDTQYF. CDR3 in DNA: TGCAGCGCTGGACAGGGTTACACAGATACGCAGTATTTT.

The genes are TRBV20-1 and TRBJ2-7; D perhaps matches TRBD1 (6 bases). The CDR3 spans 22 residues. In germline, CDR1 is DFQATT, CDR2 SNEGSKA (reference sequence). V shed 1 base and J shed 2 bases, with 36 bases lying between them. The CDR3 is CSARAAKGTPTYSSPNTYEQYF. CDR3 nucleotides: TGCAGTGCTAGAGCAGCCAAGGGGACACCGACTTACTCCTCACCAAATACCTACGAGCAGTACTTC.

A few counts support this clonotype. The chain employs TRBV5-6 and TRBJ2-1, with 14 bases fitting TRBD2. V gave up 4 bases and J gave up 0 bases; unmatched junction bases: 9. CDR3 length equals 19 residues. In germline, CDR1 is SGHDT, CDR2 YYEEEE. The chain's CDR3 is CASSLGTSGSLSSYNEQFF. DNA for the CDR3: TGTGCCAGCAGCCTCGGGACTAGCGGGAGTCTAAGCTCCTACAATGAGCAGTTCTTC.